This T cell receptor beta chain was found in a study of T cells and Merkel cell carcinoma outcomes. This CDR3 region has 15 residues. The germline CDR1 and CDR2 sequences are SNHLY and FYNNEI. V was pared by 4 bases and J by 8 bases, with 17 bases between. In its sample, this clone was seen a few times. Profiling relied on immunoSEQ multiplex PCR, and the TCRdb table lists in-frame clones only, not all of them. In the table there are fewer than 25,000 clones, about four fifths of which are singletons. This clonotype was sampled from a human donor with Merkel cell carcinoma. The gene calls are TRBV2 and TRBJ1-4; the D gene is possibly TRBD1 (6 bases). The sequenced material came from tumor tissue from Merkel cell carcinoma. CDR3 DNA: TGTGCCAGCAGTGTCGGGACACGAGCGCAAGAAAAACTGTTTTTT. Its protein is CASSVGTRAQEKLFF.